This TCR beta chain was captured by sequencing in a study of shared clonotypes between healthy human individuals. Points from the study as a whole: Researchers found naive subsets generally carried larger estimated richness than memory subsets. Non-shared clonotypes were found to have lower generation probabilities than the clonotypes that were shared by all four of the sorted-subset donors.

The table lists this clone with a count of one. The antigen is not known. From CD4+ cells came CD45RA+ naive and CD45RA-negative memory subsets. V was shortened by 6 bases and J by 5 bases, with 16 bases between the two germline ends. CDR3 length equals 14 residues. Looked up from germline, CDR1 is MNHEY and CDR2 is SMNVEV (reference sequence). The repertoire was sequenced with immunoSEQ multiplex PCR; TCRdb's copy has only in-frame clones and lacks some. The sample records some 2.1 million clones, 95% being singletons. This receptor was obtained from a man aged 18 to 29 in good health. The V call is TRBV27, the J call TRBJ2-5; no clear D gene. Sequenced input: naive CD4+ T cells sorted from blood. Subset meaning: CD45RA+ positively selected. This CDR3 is CASRSPEVWETQYF. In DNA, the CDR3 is TGTGCCAGCAGGTCCCCCGAGGTTTGGGAGACCCAGTACTTC.